This T cell receptor (beta chain) derives from a study of cytomegalovirus exposure and HLA in healthy donors. Trimming removed 2 bases at V and 0 bases at J, with 11 bases between. The CDR3 has 16 residues. The germline V gene has CDR1 MNHEY and CDR2 SVGAGI. The PCR employed 60 Vbeta primers together with 13 Jbeta primers. Only in-frame clones appear in the TCRdb table, and some are missing; sequencing was by immunoSEQ multiplex PCR. The sample includes 150,000 or so clones, approximately 80% of them seen just once. The V call is TRBV6-5, the J call TRBJ1-5; possible D gene TRBD1, 5 bases. The sequencing sample was made of PBMCs. The clonotype originates from a male donor in good health and CMV-seropositive. In nucleotides, the CDR3 is TGTGCCAGCAGTTACCGCCCAGGGCATAGCAATCAGCCCCAGCATTTT. Protein product: CASSYRPGHSNQPQHF.